The TCR beta chain described here comes from a study of T cells in Graves' hyperthyroidism and ophthalmopathy. Germline CDR1 is LGHNA and CDR2 is YNFKEQ. V dropped 0 bases and J dropped 0; count of bases not matched to a gene: 8. The CDR3 contains 18 residues. TCR beta CDR3 sequences were amplified from RNA transcripts. When the TCR CDR3 underwent first-round RT-PCR, the HTBI primer set was used. TCRdb analysed the multiplex PCR reads with MiXCR anew, one entry per CDR3 protein. The repertoire consists of a few hundred thousand distinct CDR3 sequences, with under 20% occurring once and the leading ten covering around 17%.

The sequence came from a woman aged 18-29 years with Graves' ophthalmopathy. Sequenced material: blood. The V gene is TRBV4-2, the J gene TRBJ2-7, with 10 bases identical to TRBD2. The CDR3 is CASSQERLAGASSYEQYF. The CDR3 DNA reads as TGTGCCAGCAGCCAAGAGAGGCTAGCGGGGGCCAGCTCCTACGAGCAGTACTTC.